This TCR beta chain came from a study of cytomegalovirus exposure and HLA in healthy donors. Study-wide context: An earlier analysis found 100 million or so unique TCR beta sequences from about 190 million T cells.

60 Vbeta and 13 Jbeta primers were used in PCR. The data were produced by immunoSEQ multiplex PCR, yet TCRdb's version contains in-frame clones alone and is incomplete. The sample records 80,000 or so clones, about 71% being singletons. Whole-study findings and limits: Three CMV-associated chains proved CMV antigen-specific in vitro. CMV serostatus was the only immune exposure information that was available.

This clone was observed a few times. Its target is unknown. Sequencing used PBMCs. This TCR was sampled from a woman in her thirties or forties in good health and CMV-seronegative.

The CDR3 reads CASSSGLVQRGWNEQFF. The CDR3, as DNA: TGTGCCAGCAGTTCGGGCCTGGTTCAGCGGGGGTGGAATGAGCAGTTCTTC. J is TRBJ2-1 and V is TRBV27; 8 bases align to TRBD2. The CDR3 has 17 residues. Losses at the gene ends were 4 bases for V and 7 bases for J; bases not matched to a gene: 15. Germline loops: CDR1 MNHEY, CDR2 SMNVEV (reference sequence).